Here is one T cell receptor (beta chain) with its context. Its antigen is undetermined. This CDR3 has 15 residues. V lost 3 bases, J lost 3 bases, and 13 bases lay in between. Germline values: CDR1 SGHKS, CDR2 YYEKEE (reference sequence). This entry belongs to a study of shared clonotypes between healthy human individuals. Study observations and caveats: On the whole, naive subsets had larger estimated richness than memory subsets had. Researchers sampled only blood; tissue repertoires likely differ.

Assay runs were performed at deep level. Measured with immunoSEQ multiplex PCR; TCRdb has only the in-frame clones, and not every one. Among approximately 1,500,000 clones, roughly 96% were seen once, and the ten largest hold roughly 1.2%. V is TRBV5-5 and J is TRBJ1-5, with D possibly TRBD1 on 6 matching bases. The sequence was obtained from a man in his thirties or forties in good health. Sequences were obtained from naive CD4+ T cells sorted from blood. Described subset: CD45RA+ positively selected. The CDR3 DNA reads TGTGCCAGCAGCTCGGAGGGGACACACAATCAGCCCCAGCATTTT. Amino acids: CASSSEGTHNQPQHF.